This T cell receptor (beta chain) derives from a study of blood T cells in healthy people across ages. V was shortened by 1 base and J by 7 bases, with 13 bases between the two germline ends. The CDR3 consists of 14 residues. Germline CDR1 is DFQATT and CDR2 is SNEGSKA (reference sequence). A second PCR of about 6 to 11 cycles used a sample-barcoded 5' primer and a J-beta primer mix. TCRdb re-derived calls from the 5' RACE reads in MiXCR, one entry per CDR3 protein. This table holds 550,000 to 650,000 distinct CDR3 sequences, about 26% found once. Each donor gave ten milliliters of peripheral blood. Worth noting for this clonotype: Antigen unknown.

Study-level points and caveats: A greater number of naive CD4+ cells and higher diversity distinguished long-lived donors from aged donors.

This same sample was also part of a study on T cells of mothers and their children.

This clonotype was sampled from a boy younger than 10 in good health. V usage is TRBV20-1 and J usage is TRBJ2-2; D is undetermined. The sequenced sample was blood. CDR3 sequence (DNA): TGCAGTGCTAGAGTCATCGGTAGAGGCGGGGAGCTGTTTTTT. Protein product: CSARVIGRGGELFF.